This T cell receptor beta chain comes out of a study of T cells after yellow fever vaccination. Trimming cost V 5 bases and J 6 bases, with 7 bases left between them. The germline V gene encodes CDR1 SGHTA and CDR2 FQGNSA. The CDR3 is 11 amino acids. The sample holds many counts of this clonotype. The antigen remains unidentified. Notes on the study in general: The booster response re-showed most primary clones: around 95% CD4, around 85% CD8.

Conversion of TCR transcripts into cDNA relied on 5'RACE template switching, which added a universal primer site and UMIs. TCRdb independently ran MiXCR on the 5' RACE reads; one entry per CDR3 protein. The sample lists about 240,000 distinct CDR3 sequences, 6% to 7.5% seen once, with approximately 0.85% in the top ten. Specimen: CD4+ T cells sorted from PBMCs, collected 15 days after the yellow fever booster vaccination. The gene calls are TRBV7-2 and TRBJ1-1; D unclear. This receptor was obtained from a young man who received the YFV17D yellow fever vaccine. CDR3 in amino acids: CASSQRAEAFF. Written as DNA, the CDR3 is TGTGCCAGCAGCCAGAGGGCTGAAGCTTTCTTT.